Listed below are T cell receptor beta chains from one sample, sequenced in a study of OX40 agonist ivuxolimab in advanced cancers. Generated by immunoSEQ multiplex PCR, the TCRdb table keeps only in-frame clones and is missing some. The table lists more than 95,000 clones, roughly 91% of them singletons, with about 0.31% in the top ten. The sample consisted of CD4+ or CD8+ T cells sorted from blood, taken in a trial of the OX40 agonist ivuxolimab. The receptors stem from an adult with an advanced solid tumor such as melanoma, head and neck, liver or kidney cancer. Each CDR3 is given with its conserved first and last residue. The order of the fields is CDR3 protein, CDR3 DNA, J gene, clone size, V gene, D gene. D genes are given only for firm matches. Rows may omit the clone size; those that give it use once, few, many or a size class.

CASSFSGANVLTF	TGTGCCAGCAGCTTTTCCGGGGCCAACGTCCTGACTTTC	TRBJ2-6	.	TRBV7-9	.
CASSLRQGATEAFF	TGTGCCAGCAGCTTGCGACAGGGGGCCACTGAAGCTTTCTTT	TRBJ1-1	.	TRBV11-2	TRBD1
CAWRRQLYNSPLHF	TGTGCCTGGAGGAGACAGCTCTATAATTCACCCCTCCACTTT	TRBJ1-6	.	TRBV30	.
CASSIGRGRGKQPQHF	TGTGCCAGTAGTATAGGACGGGGCAGGGGGAAACAGCCCCAGCATTTT	TRBJ1-5	few	TRBV19	TRBD1
CASKQDSVGDYTF	TGTGCCAGCAAACAGGACAGTGTAGGTGACTACACCTTC	TRBJ1-2	.	TRBV28	.
CASSSPPVTGGHEQFF	TGTGCCAGCAGCTCGCCCCCGGTGACAGGGGGCCATGAGCAGTTCTTC	TRBJ2-1	.	TRBV27	TRBD1
CASSVGVQGETQYF	TGTGCCAGCAGCGTAGGAGTCCAGGGGGAGACCCAGTACTTC	TRBJ2-5	.	TRBV9	.
CASSQEGVVGGETQYF	TGTGCCAGCAGCCAAGAAGGTGTCGTCGGAGGAGAGACCCAGTACTTC	TRBJ2-5	.	TRBV4-2	.
CASSLTSRDYYNEQFF	TGTGCCAGCAGCTTAACTTCCCGGGACTATTACAATGAGCAGTTCTTC	TRBJ2-1	.	TRBV7-3	TRBD2
CASSRGTETYGYTF	TGCGCCAGCAGCCGGGGGACAGAGACTTATGGCTACACCTTC	TRBJ1-2	.	TRBV5-1	TRBD1
CASSYGSHLGADTQYF	TGTGCCAGCAGTTACGGTAGTCATCTCGGTGCAGATACGCAGTATTTT	TRBJ2-3	.	TRBV6-5	.
CASTRTSGRINEQFF	TGTGCCAGCACCAGGACTAGCGGGAGAATCAATGAGCAGTTCTTC	TRBJ2-1	.	TRBV28	TRBD2
CASSYSISAGNQPQHF	TGTGCCAGCAGTTACTCGATTTCTGCGGGCAATCAGCCCCAGCATTTT	TRBJ1-5	.	TRBV6-5	.
CASSLFGREAGELFF	TGTGCCAGCAGTTTATTCGGGCGAGAAGCCGGGGAGCTGTTTTTT	TRBJ2-2	.	TRBV28	.
CASSSNRGQLSGANVLTF	TGTGCCAGTAGTAGCAATAGAGGACAGCTCTCTGGGGCCAACGTCCTGACTTTC	TRBJ2-6	.	TRBV19	.
CASSLMKASGRSGETQYF	TGTGCCAGCAGCTTAATGAAAGCTAGCGGGAGATCAGGAGAGACCCAGTACTTC	TRBJ2-5	.	TRBV7-2	TRBD2
CATSRDFGETQYF	TGTGCCACCAGCAGAGATTTTGGGGAGACCCAGTACTTC	TRBJ2-5	.	TRBV15	.
CASSPKNTAYNEQFF	TGTGCCAGCTCACCAAAGAACACTGCCTACAATGAGCAGTTCTTC	TRBJ2-1	.	TRBV18	.
CASSQQTGPLANYGYTF	TGCGCCAGCAGCCAGCAGACAGGGCCCCTAGCTAACTATGGCTACACCTTC	TRBJ1-2	once	TRBV4-3	TRBD1
CASSSGHTGELFF	TGTGCCAGCAGTTCCGGCCACACCGGGGAGCTGTTTTTT	TRBJ2-2	.	TRBV28	.
CASSRLAGEGDTQYF	TGTGCCAGCAGCCGACTAGCGGGAGAAGGGGATACGCAGTATTTT	TRBJ2-3	.	TRBV5-4	TRBD2
CASSLRGTARYGYTF	TGTGCCAGCAGCTTACGAGGGACGGCCCGCTATGGCTACACCTTC	TRBJ1-2	.	TRBV7-9	.
CAISETSGRTDTQYF	TGTGCCATCAGTGAAACTAGCGGGAGGACAGATACGCAGTATTTT	TRBJ2-3	once	TRBV10-3	TRBD2
CASSGRDINQETQYF	TGTGCCAGCAGCGGCCGGGACATTAACCAAGAGACCCAGTACTTC	TRBJ2-5	.	TRBV9	.
CASGRRGQGAGEQYF	TGTGCCAGCGGTAGGAGGGGACAGGGGGCAGGCGAGCAGTACTTC	TRBJ2-7	few	TRBV6-6	TRBD1
CASSLVASGGGEQYF	TGCGCCAGCAGCTTGGTTGCTAGCGGGGGTGGAGAGCAGTACTTC	TRBJ2-7	.	TRBV5-1	TRBD2
CASTETPGREKLFF	TGTGCCAGCACCGAGACACCAGGGCGCGAAAAACTGTTTTTT	TRBJ1-4	.	TRBV6-6	.
CASSPRGAGSYEQYF	TGTGCCAGCTCACCCCGGGGGGCGGGCTCCTACGAGCAGTACTTC	TRBJ2-7	.	TRBV18	.
CASSIGTGGATGELFF	TGTGCCAGCAGCATCGGGACAGGGGGCGCTACCGGGGAGCTGTTTTTT	TRBJ2-2	.	TRBV7-2	TRBD1
CASSQGGAGGKTYEQYF	TGCGCCAGCAGCCAAGGAGGGGCAGGGGGCAAGACCTACGAGCAGTACTTC	TRBJ2-7	.	TRBV4-3	TRBD1
CASSPQMDYGETQYF	TGCGCCAGCAGCCCACAAATGGACTATGGGGAGACCCAGTACTTC	TRBJ2-5	.	TRBV4-3	.
CASSALTGAGGELFF	TGTGCCAGCAGCGCTCTTACAGGGGCGGGCGGGGAGCTGTTTTTT	TRBJ2-2	.	TRBV9	TRBD1
CASKGVGNEQYF	TGTGCCAGCAAGGGGGTTGGCAACGAGCAGTACTTC	TRBJ2-7	.	TRBV7-9	.
CASSLNRGGNTGELFF	TGTGCCAGCAGCCTCAACCGGGGGGGGAACACCGGGGAGCTGTTTTTT	TRBJ2-2	.	TRBV4-2	TRBD2
CASSLRPRGGTYNEQFF	TGTGCCAGCAGCTTACGGCCTCGGGGGGGAACCTACAATGAGCAGTTCTTC	TRBJ2-1	.	TRBV7-6	TRBD2
CASSTGQGRFEAFF	TGTGCCAGTAGCACGGGACAGGGAAGATTTGAAGCTTTCTTT	TRBJ1-1	once	TRBV19	TRBD1
CASRHGYTF	TGTGCCAGCAGGCATGGCTACACCTTC	TRBJ1-2	.	TRBV6-5	.
CASSPGQGGNTEAFF	TGTGCCAGCTCACCGGGACAGGGGGGGAACACTGAAGCTTTCTTT	TRBJ1-1	.	TRBV18	TRBD1
CASSRGTGAYTEAFF	TGTGCCAGCAGCCGAGGGACAGGGGCGTACACTGAAGCTTTCTTT	TRBJ1-1	.	TRBV7-3	TRBD1
CAWTRGEGYEQYF	TGTGCCTGGACTAGGGGCGAAGGGTACGAGCAGTACTTC	TRBJ2-7	.	TRBV30	.
CASSQDGGLAGVEQFF	TGTGCCAGCAGCCAAGATGGGGGACTAGCGGGAGTCGAGCAGTTCTTC	TRBJ2-1	.	TRBV4-2	TRBD2
CTSFTSYGNPYEQYF	TGCACCAGCTTTACTAGCTACGGGAACCCATACGAGCAGTACTTC	TRBJ2-7	.	TRBV1	.
CASSPGLAGGEGEQFF	TGTGCCAGCAGCCCGGGACTAGCGGGAGGGGAGGGTGAGCAGTTCTTC	TRBJ2-1	.	TRBV5-4	TRBD2
CASSPYPGYEQYF	TGTGCCAGCAGTCCCTACCCGGGTTACGAGCAGTACTTC	TRBJ2-7	.	TRBV28	.
CASSLTSGNTGELFF	TGTGCCAGCAGCCTGACTAGCGGGAACACCGGGGAGCTGTTTTTT	TRBJ2-2	.	TRBV7-2	TRBD2
CASSPNRETSSYNEQFF	TGTGCCAGCAGCCCAAACCGGGAGACAAGCTCCTACAATGAGCAGTTCTTC	TRBJ2-1	.	TRBV4-2	.
CASSSVQGGYGYTF	TGTGCCAGCAGCTCTGTACAGGGTGGCTATGGCTACACCTTC	TRBJ1-2	.	TRBV7-9	.
CASIPRMGTSYEQYF	TGTGCCAGCATCCCAAGGATGGGAACCTCCTACGAGCAGTACTTC	TRBJ2-7	.	TRBV6-1	.
CASSPSNGRGNEQYF	TGTGCCAGCTCACCCTCCAACGGCCGAGGGAACGAGCAGTACTTC	TRBJ2-7	.	TRBV18	.
CASSTAGQRTDTQYF	TGTGCCAGCAGCACCGCGGGACAGCGCACAGATACGCAGTATTTT	TRBJ2-3	.	TRBV7-2	.
CSADDWTANNEQFF	TGCAGCGCCGACGATTGGACAGCAAACAATGAGCAGTTCTTC	TRBJ2-1	.	TRBV29-1	.
CASSFTGSLDEQFF	TGTGCCAGCAGCTTTACAGGGAGCTTGGATGAGCAGTTCTTC	TRBJ2-1	.	TRBV7-3	.
CSVEAGQGYYEQYF	TGCAGCGTTGAAGCGGGACAGGGATACTACGAGCAGTACTTC	TRBJ2-7	.	TRBV29-1	TRBD1
CASSSNYGYTF	TGTGCCAGCAGTTCCAACTATGGCTACACCTTC	TRBJ1-2	.	TRBV28	.
CASSLARGGLAKNIQYF	TGTGCCAGCAGCTTAGCGCGCGGGGGGCTAGCCAAAAACATTCAGTACTTC	TRBJ2-4	once	TRBV7-2	TRBD2
CASSLPSTDTQYF	TGTGCCAGCAGCTTACCAAGCACAGATACGCAGTATTTT	TRBJ2-3	.	TRBV7-2	.
CASSLRSVGVQYF	TGTGCCAGCAGCTTACGGTCGGTAGGGGTGCAGTACTTC	TRBJ2-7	.	TRBV7-2	.
CASSGQGFEQYF	TGTGCCAGCAGTGGACAGGGTTTCGAGCAGTACTTC	TRBJ2-7	once	TRBV6-1	TRBD1
CASSPRPGQGPYEQYF	TGTGCCAGCAGTCCGCGCCCGGGACAGGGCCCCTACGAGCAGTACTTC	TRBJ2-7	.	TRBV28	TRBD1
CASSLRTGGEETQYF	TGTGCCAGCAGCCTACGGACAGGGGGCGAAGAGACCCAGTACTTC	TRBJ2-5	.	TRBV13	TRBD1